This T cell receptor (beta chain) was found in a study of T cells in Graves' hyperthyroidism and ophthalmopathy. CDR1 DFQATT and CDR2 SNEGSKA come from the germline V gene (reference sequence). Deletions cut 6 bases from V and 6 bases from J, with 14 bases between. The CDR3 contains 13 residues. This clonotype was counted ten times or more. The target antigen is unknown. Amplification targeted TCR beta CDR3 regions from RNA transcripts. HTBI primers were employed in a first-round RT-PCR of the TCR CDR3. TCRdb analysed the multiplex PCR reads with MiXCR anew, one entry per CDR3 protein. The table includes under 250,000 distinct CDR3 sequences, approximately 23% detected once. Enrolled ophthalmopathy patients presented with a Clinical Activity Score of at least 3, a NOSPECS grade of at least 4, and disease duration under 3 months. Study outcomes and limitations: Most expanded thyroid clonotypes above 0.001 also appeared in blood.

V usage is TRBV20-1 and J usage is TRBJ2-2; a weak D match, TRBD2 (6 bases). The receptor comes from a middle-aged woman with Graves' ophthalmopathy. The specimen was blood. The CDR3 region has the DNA TGCAGTGCCTTCCGGGGGACCCCCGGGGAGCTGTTTTTT. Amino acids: CSAFRGTPGELFF.